This is a list of T cell receptor beta chains from one sample in a study of cytomegalovirus exposure and HLA in healthy donors. Clones were sequenced by immunoSEQ multiplex PCR, and TCRdb holds only the in-frame ones, with some missing. The table has 100,000 to 150,000 clones, 77% seen once; the top ten hold 4.5% to 6%. Sequencing was performed on PBMCs. The source of these receptors is a man aged 18-30 years in good health and CMV-seropositive. The CDR3 runs from the conserved cysteine through the conserved F or W. The D gene is left open where the match is weak. Size values are once, few and many counts, or a class for expanded clones, and some rows have none.

cdr3_aa: CSVTRQGGEQYF
cdr3_nt: TGCAGCGTTACCCGACAGGGCGGAGAGCAGTACTTC
j_call: TRBJ2-7
d_call: TRBD1
clone_size: -
v_call: TRBV29-1

cdr3_aa: CASSLQGTNEKLFF
cdr3_nt: TGTGCCAGCAGCTTGCAGGGAACTAATGAAAAACTGTTTTTT
j_call: TRBJ1-4
d_call: -
clone_size: few
v_call: TRBV5-4

cdr3_aa: CAWSKRSQETQYF
cdr3_nt: TGTGCCTGGAGTAAGCGGAGCCAAGAGACCCAGTACTTC
j_call: TRBJ2-5
d_call: -
clone_size: -
v_call: TRBV30

cdr3_aa: CASSQVGAGTYEQYF
cdr3_nt: TGTGCCAGCAGCCAAGTTGGAGCGGGTACCTACGAGCAGTACTTC
j_call: TRBJ2-7
d_call: -
clone_size: -
v_call: TRBV4-2

cdr3_aa: CASSPRDRGGYTF
cdr3_nt: TGTGCCAGCTCACCAAGGGACAGGGGTGGCTACACCTTC
j_call: TRBJ1-2
d_call: TRBD1
clone_size: -
v_call: TRBV18

cdr3_aa: CASSFFWDRGPMNTEAFF
cdr3_nt: TGCGCCAGCAGCTTCTTCTGGGACAGGGGGCCCATGAACACTGAAGCTTTCTTT
j_call: TRBJ1-1
d_call: TRBD1
clone_size: -
v_call: TRBV5-1

cdr3_aa: CASSTRGADYGYTF
cdr3_nt: TGTGCCAGCAGCACCAGAGGCGCCGACTATGGCTACACCTTC
j_call: TRBJ1-2
d_call: -
clone_size: -
v_call: TRBV9

cdr3_aa: CASSTGGGARYGYTF
cdr3_nt: TGTGCCAGCAGCACCGGCGGCGGGGCGAGGTATGGCTACACCTTC
j_call: TRBJ1-2
d_call: -
clone_size: -
v_call: TRBV9

cdr3_aa: CASSATQGQGEQFF
cdr3_nt: TGTGCCAGCAGTGCTACACAGGGCCAGGGGGAGCAGTTCTTC
j_call: TRBJ2-1
d_call: -
clone_size: few
v_call: TRBV2

cdr3_aa: CAWSVSQGDQPQHF
cdr3_nt: TGTGCCTGGAGTGTCTCCCAGGGCGATCAGCCCCAGCATTTT
j_call: TRBJ1-5
d_call: -
clone_size: -
v_call: TRBV30

cdr3_aa: CASSASGQLYEQYF
cdr3_nt: TGCGCCAGCAGCGCGAGTGGACAGTTATACGAGCAGTACTTC
j_call: TRBJ2-7
d_call: -
clone_size: -
v_call: TRBV5-1

cdr3_aa: CASSSVQGRTEAFF
cdr3_nt: TGTGCCAGCAGCTCCGTACAGGGGCGGACTGAAGCTTTCTTT
j_call: TRBJ1-1
d_call: TRBD1
clone_size: -
v_call: TRBV7-9

cdr3_aa: CASSLPGMNTEAFF
cdr3_nt: TGTGCCAGCAGCTTGCCGGGGATGAACACTGAAGCTTTCTTT
j_call: TRBJ1-1
d_call: -
clone_size: -
v_call: TRBV5-6

cdr3_aa: CASSGQVTGELFF
cdr3_nt: TGTGCCAGTAGTGGACAGGTTACCGGGGAGCTGTTTTTT
j_call: TRBJ2-2
d_call: TRBD1
clone_size: -
v_call: TRBV19

cdr3_aa: CSAHDRVEQYF
cdr3_nt: TGCAGTGCTCACGATAGAGTCGAGCAGTACTTC
j_call: TRBJ2-7
d_call: -
clone_size: -
v_call: TRBV20-1

cdr3_aa: CASSPRGETYNEQFF
cdr3_nt: TGTGCCAGCAGTCCCCGGGGGGAGACCTACAATGAGCAGTTCTTC
j_call: TRBJ2-1
d_call: TRBD2
clone_size: -
v_call: TRBV6-1

cdr3_aa: CASSDLSGVTDTQYF
cdr3_nt: TGCGCCAGCAGTGACTTAAGCGGTGTTACAGATACGCAGTATTTT
j_call: TRBJ2-3
d_call: -
clone_size: -
v_call: TRBV10-1

cdr3_aa: CASSPTQGLNTEAFF
cdr3_nt: TGTGCCAGCAGCCCCACGCAGGGCTTGAACACTGAAGCTTTCTTT
j_call: TRBJ1-1
d_call: -
clone_size: -
v_call: TRBV7-9

cdr3_aa: CASSLGGQGHYEQYF
cdr3_nt: TGTGCCAGCAGTTTAGGTGGACAGGGACATTACGAGCAGTACTTC
j_call: TRBJ2-7
d_call: TRBD1
clone_size: -
v_call: TRBV27

cdr3_aa: CASSPRAQAGTAANTGELFF
cdr3_nt: TGTGCCAGCTCACCACGAGCTCAGGCGGGGACTGCCGCGAACACCGGGGAGCTGTTTTTT
j_call: TRBJ2-2
d_call: -
clone_size: once
v_call: TRBV18

cdr3_aa: CASSKKDRGDLISGANVLTF
cdr3_nt: TGTGCCAGCAGCAAAAAGGACAGGGGGGATCTAATCTCTGGGGCCAACGTCCTGACTTTC
j_call: TRBJ2-6
d_call: -
clone_size: -
v_call: TRBV21-1

cdr3_aa: CASSADSGGVSGTQYF
cdr3_nt: TGTGCCAGCAGCGCCGATAGCGGGGGGGTTAGTGGGACCCAGTACTTC
j_call: TRBJ2-5
d_call: TRBD2
clone_size: -
v_call: TRBV5-4

cdr3_aa: CASSLVATGEGNTIYF
cdr3_nt: TGTGCCAGCAGCTTGGTCGCGACAGGGGAAGGGAACACCATATATTTT
j_call: TRBJ1-3
d_call: TRBD1
clone_size: -
v_call: TRBV5-6

cdr3_aa: CASSYSDARDLYGYTF
cdr3_nt: TGTGCCAGCAGTTACTCGGATGCGCGGGACCTCTATGGCTACACCTTC
j_call: TRBJ1-2
d_call: -
clone_size: few
v_call: TRBV6-6

cdr3_aa: CATFARQENSGANVLTF
cdr3_nt: TGTGCCACCTTTGCAAGACAGGAAAACTCTGGGGCCAACGTCCTGACTTTC
j_call: TRBJ2-6
d_call: -
clone_size: -
v_call: TRBV4-2

cdr3_aa: CASSLPGANYGYTF
cdr3_nt: TGTGCCAGCAGCTTGCCGGGAGCTAACTATGGCTACACCTTC
j_call: TRBJ1-2
d_call: -
clone_size: -
v_call: TRBV11-3

cdr3_aa: CASSVTGHANTGELFF
cdr3_nt: TGTGCCAGTAGCGTAACGGGACACGCGAACACCGGGGAGCTGTTTTTT
j_call: TRBJ2-2
d_call: -
clone_size: -
v_call: TRBV19

cdr3_aa: CASSPQAGGWSGGYTF
cdr3_nt: TGTGCCAGCAGCCCCCAAGCGGGAGGGTGGTCTGGTGGCTACACCTTC
j_call: TRBJ1-2
d_call: -
clone_size: -
v_call: TRBV7-8

cdr3_aa: CASSYKYLNQPQHF
cdr3_nt: TGTGCCAGTAGTTACAAGTACCTCAATCAGCCCCAGCATTTT
j_call: TRBJ1-5
d_call: -
clone_size: -
v_call: TRBV19

cdr3_aa: CASLTDSNTGELFF
cdr3_nt: TGTGCCTCATTGACGGACTCGAACACCGGGGAGCTGTTTTTT
j_call: TRBJ2-2
d_call: -
clone_size: once
v_call: TRBV6-1

cdr3_aa: CASSYEGAGTDTQYF
cdr3_nt: TGTGCCAGCAGTTATGAGGGGGCCGGCACAGATACGCAGTATTTT
j_call: TRBJ2-3
d_call: TRBD1
clone_size: -
v_call: TRBV6-6

cdr3_aa: CASSPTPSGGNEQFF
cdr3_nt: TGTGCCAGCAGCCCGACCCCCAGCGGGGGCAATGAGCAGTTCTTC
j_call: TRBJ2-1
d_call: TRBD2
clone_size: -
v_call: TRBV4-2

cdr3_aa: CASSSRTSGTTSTDTQYF
cdr3_nt: TGCGCCAGCAGCTCCCGGACTAGCGGGACTACTAGCACAGATACGCAGTATTTT
j_call: TRBJ2-3
d_call: TRBD2
clone_size: -
v_call: TRBV4-1

cdr3_aa: CASSRRTAANTEAFF
cdr3_nt: TGTGCCAGCAGTAGACGGACAGCAGCCAACACTGAAGCTTTCTTT
j_call: TRBJ1-1
d_call: -
clone_size: -
v_call: TRBV6-5

cdr3_aa: CASSQDSDNEQFF
cdr3_nt: TGTGCCAGCAGCCAAGATTCAGACAATGAGCAGTTCTTC
j_call: TRBJ2-1
d_call: -
clone_size: -
v_call: TRBV14

cdr3_aa: CATSREGLSGSYEQYF
cdr3_nt: TGTGCCACCAGCAGAGAGGGCCTTTCCGGGAGCTACGAGCAGTACTTC
j_call: TRBJ2-7
d_call: -
clone_size: -
v_call: TRBV15

cdr3_aa: CASSLFTRGTGELFF
cdr3_nt: TGTGCCAGCAGTTTATTTACCCGAGGAACCGGGGAGCTGTTTTTT
j_call: TRBJ2-2
d_call: -
clone_size: -
v_call: TRBV27

cdr3_aa: CASSLQGAGADTQYF
cdr3_nt: TGCGCCAGCAGCTTACAGGGGGCAGGGGCAGATACGCAGTATTTT
j_call: TRBJ2-3
d_call: TRBD1
clone_size: -
v_call: TRBV5-1

cdr3_aa: CASSARDRGRMQSGNTIYF
cdr3_nt: TGCGCCAGCAGCGCGCGGGACAGGGGGCGCATGCAGTCTGGAAACACCATATATTTT
j_call: TRBJ1-3
d_call: TRBD1
clone_size: once
v_call: TRBV5-1

cdr3_aa: CASSYGEAQHF
cdr3_nt: TGTGCCAGCAGTTATGGGGAGGCCCAGCATTTT
j_call: TRBJ1-5
d_call: -
clone_size: few
v_call: TRBV6-6

cdr3_aa: CASSYRETQYF
cdr3_nt: TGTGCCAGCAGCTACCGGGAGACCCAGTACTTC
j_call: TRBJ2-5
d_call: -
clone_size: few
v_call: TRBV5-4

cdr3_aa: CASSFIRVGNTIYF
cdr3_nt: TGTGCCAGCAGCTTTATCCGGGTCGGAAACACCATATATTTT
j_call: TRBJ1-3
d_call: -
clone_size: -
v_call: TRBV11-2

cdr3_aa: CASSTGTGREQYF
cdr3_nt: TGTGCCAGCAGCACCGGGACAGGGCGCGAGCAGTACTTC
j_call: TRBJ2-7
d_call: TRBD1
clone_size: -
v_call: TRBV7-9

cdr3_aa: CASSLTGGADGYTF
cdr3_nt: TGTGCCAGCAGCTTGACAGGGGGCGCCGACGGCTACACCTTC
j_call: TRBJ1-2
d_call: TRBD1
clone_size: -
v_call: TRBV5-4

cdr3_aa: CASSRQGANTGELFF
cdr3_nt: TGTGCCAGCAGCAGACAGGGGGCGAACACCGGGGAGCTGTTTTTT
j_call: TRBJ2-2
d_call: TRBD1
clone_size: -
v_call: TRBV6-1

cdr3_aa: CASSYQKQGDYEQYF
cdr3_nt: TGTGCCAGCAGTTACCAAAAACAGGGGGACTACGAGCAGTACTTC
j_call: TRBJ2-7
d_call: TRBD1
clone_size: -
v_call: TRBV6-5

cdr3_aa: CASHAGQSNEKLFF
cdr3_nt: TGCGCCAGCCACGCGGGACAGTCAAATGAAAAACTGTTTTTT
j_call: TRBJ1-4
d_call: TRBD1
clone_size: -
v_call: TRBV5-1

cdr3_aa: CATEERRAYGYTF
cdr3_nt: TGTGCCACTGAGGAACGGCGGGCCTATGGCTACACCTTC
j_call: TRBJ1-2
d_call: -
clone_size: -
v_call: TRBV19

cdr3_aa: CASSDGHTDTQYF
cdr3_nt: TGTGCCAGCAGTGACGGCCACACAGATACGCAGTATTTT
j_call: TRBJ2-3
d_call: -
clone_size: -
v_call: TRBV6-4